This TCR beta chain was captured by sequencing in a study of cytomegalovirus exposure and HLA in healthy donors. The J segment lost 4 bases and the V segment lost 0 bases, leaving 2 bases of the junction unmatched. The CDR3 runs to 15 residues. Germline CDR1 SGDLS, CDR2 YYNGEE. Sequencing used immunoSEQ multiplex PCR; TCRdb keeps in-frame clones, though not all of them. Among more than 95,000 clones listed, approximately 94% were seen once. The sequence was obtained from a man between 18 and 35 years old in good health and CMV-seronegative. The sequenced material came from PBMCs. The V and J genes are TRBV9 and TRBJ2-1; 9 positions agree with TRBD2. CDR3 residues: CASSVGAGGYNEQFF. CDR3 in DNA: TGTGCCAGCAGCGTAGGAGCGGGAGGTTACAATGAGCAGTTCTTC.